These T cell receptor beta chains were read from a single sample in a study of CDR3 diversity in severe acne. Using its own MiXCR run on the PCR reads, TCRdb lists one record per CDR3 protein. The table records more than 85,000 distinct CDR3 sequences, approximately 47% of them present only once. The sequenced sample consisted of blood. Every receptor here comes from a male donor with acne. Both conserved end residues are part of each CDR3. The D gene is left open where the match is weak. Not every row has a clone size; where given, it reads once, few, many or a size class.

D | size | J | V | CDR3 | DNA
TRBD2 | once | TRBJ2-1 | TRBV28 | CASSFPPEREGYNEQFF | TGTGCCAGCAGTTTCCCGCCCGAGCGGGAGGGATACAATGAGCAGTTCTTC
- | few | TRBJ2-1 | TRBV11-2 | CASSLHRRDYNEQFF | TGTGCCAGCAGCTTACATCGCAGGGACTACAATGAGCAGTTCTTC
TRBD1 | - | TRBJ2-6 | TRBV5-4 | CATGTGGSGANVLTF | TGTGCCACCGGGACAGGGGGCTCTGGGGCCAACGTCCTGACTTTC
- | - | TRBJ2-6 | TRBV10-3 | CAIKDRDLVSGANVLTF | TGTGCCATCAAAGACCGGGACCTCGTCTCTGGGGCCAACGTCCTGACTTTC
- | - | TRBJ2-2 | TRBV7-3 | CASSQVVGGGELFF | TGTGCCAGCAGCCAAGTAGTGGGAGGAGGGGAGCTGTTTTTT
TRBD2 | - | TRBJ2-7 | TRBV7-2 | CASSIARGYEQYF | TGTGCCAGCAGCATCGCGCGGGGGTACGAGCAGTACTTC
- | - | TRBJ2-3 | TRBV20-1 | CSARPGTSTDTQYF | TGCAGTGCTAGACCCGGGACTAGCACAGATACGCAGTATTTT
- | - | TRBJ2-1 | TRBV28 | CASSLLHSNEQFF | TGTGCCAGCAGTTTGTTACATAGCAATGAGCAGTTCTTC
- | - | TRBJ1-1 | TRBV11-3 | CASSFSPGVNTEAFF | TGTGCCAGCAGCTTTTCCCCAGGGGTAAACACTGAAGCTTTCTTT
- | - | TRBJ2-1 | TRBV19 | CASSRQYEEQFF | TGCGCCAGTAGTAGACAGTACGAAGAGCAGTTCTTC
TRBD1 | - | TRBJ2-5 | TRBV9 | CASSPADPHRGRGETQYF | TGTGCCAGCAGCCCAGCCGACCCCCACAGGGGGCGAGGGGAGACCCAGTACTTC
TRBD1 | - | TRBJ2-3 | TRBV7-9 | CASSPRDRTPRTDTQYF | TGTGCCAGCAGCCCTCGGGACAGGACCCCTCGCACAGATACGCAGTATTTT
- | few | TRBJ1-4 | TRBV3-1 | CASSHPQKGEKLFF | TGTGCCAGCAGCCATCCCCAGAAGGGTGAAAAACTGTTTTTT
- | - | TRBJ2-6 | TRBV19 | CASPRGVLTF | TGTGCCAGTCCGAGGGGCGTCCTGACTTTC
- | few | TRBJ1-1 | TRBV19 | CASSIVAGRTEAFF | TGTGCCAGTAGTATAGTGGCAGGGAGGACTGAAGCTTTCTTT
TRBD1 | - | TRBJ1-4 | TRBV6-1 | CASSTLQGLAEKLFF | TGTGCCAGCAGTACACTACAGGGGCTTGCTGAAAAACTGTTTTTT
TRBD1 | many | TRBJ1-2 | TRBV6-1 | CASSKTGGLSNYGYTF | TGTGCCAGCAGTAAAACAGGGGGCTTGTCTAACTATGGCTACACCTTC
TRBD1 | - | TRBJ2-7 | TRBV7-9 | CASSFQMTGGRDEQYF | TGTGCCAGCAGCTTCCAGATGACAGGGGGCCGGGACGAGCAGTACTTC
- | - | TRBJ2-5 | TRBV2 | CASSRSGEYQETQYF | TGTGCCAGCAGCCGGTCGGGGGAGTACCAAGAGACCCAGTACTTC
TRBD2 | - | TRBJ2-7 | TRBV7-6 | CASSSTSGRWEQYF | TGTGCCAGCAGCTCCACTAGCGGGAGATGGGAGCAGTACTTC
- | medium-sized | TRBJ1-3 | TRBV20-1 | CSASPRKGVSGNTIYF | TGCAGTGCTAGTCCCAGGAAAGGAGTCTCTGGAAACACCATATATTTT
TRBD2 | - | TRBJ2-3 | TRBV29-1 | CSVGTSGRRTDTQYF | TGCAGCGTCGGGACTAGCGGGAGGCGCACAGATACGCAGTATTTT
- | - | TRBJ1-2 | TRBV6-5 | CARSYGDNYGYTF | TGTGCCCGCAGTTACGGGGACAACTATGGCTACACCTTC
- | - | TRBJ2-7 | TRBV7-2 | CASTVAISYEQYF | TGTGCCAGCACCGTAGCAATCTCCTACGAGCAGTACTTC
- | many | TRBJ2-5 | TRBV7-9 | CASSLGGRQETQYF | TGTGCCAGCAGCTTAGGAGGACGACAAGAGACCCAGTACTTC
TRBD1 | - | TRBJ1-1 | TRBV12-3/TRBV12-4 | CASSPMTGVNTEAFF | TGTGCCAGCAGTCCGATGACAGGGGTGAACACTGAAGCTTTCTTC
TRBD1 | many | TRBJ1-6 | TRBV6-5 | CASSYLGDSYNSPLHF | TGTGCCAGCAGTTACTTGGGGGACAGCTATAATTCACCCCTCCACTTT
- | many | TRBJ1-1 | TRBV6-1 | CASSEDRVGTEAFF | TGTGCCAGCAGTGAAGACAGGGTGGGCACTGAAGCTTTCTTT
- | - | TRBJ1-2 | TRBV6-6 | CASIFGGRYTF | TGTGCCAGCATTTTCGGCGGACGCTACACCTTC
- | many | TRBJ2-3 | TRBV7-7 | CASSETGLRTDTQYF | TGTGCCAGCAGCGAAACCGGGCTCCGCACAGATACGCAGTATTTT
TRBD1 | once | TRBJ2-5 | TRBV11-2 | CASSLWGTGSRDQYF | TGTGCCAGCAGCTTATGGGGGACAGGGAGTAGGGACCAGTACTTC
- | many | TRBJ2-1 | TRBV12-3/TRBV12-4 | CASSIRVEQFF | TGTGCCAGCAGTATCCGGGTTGAGCAGTTCTTC
- | - | TRBJ2-2 | TRBV10-1 | CASSDTWQGTGELFF | TGCGCCAGCAGTGACACCTGGCAAGGCACCGGGGAGCTGTTTTTT
- | - | TRBJ2-2 | TRBV10-3 | CATSDFIGELFF | TGTGCCACCAGTGATTTCATCGGGGAGCTGTTTTTT
TRBD2 | - | TRBJ2-1 | TRBV15 | CARRLAGNNEQFF | TGTGCCCGCAGACTAGCGGGGAACAATGAGCAGTTCTTC
- | few | TRBJ2-7 | TRBV13 | CASSLGIGQGYYEQYF | TGTGCCAGCAGCTTAGGGATAGGGCAGGGCTACTACGAGCAGTACTTC
TRBD2 | few | TRBJ2-2 | TRBV19 | CAGTSGANTGELFF | TGTGCCGGGACTAGCGGGGCGAACACCGGGGAGCTGTTTTTT
- | many | TRBJ2-7 | TRBV12-3/TRBV12-4 | CASSLQGLHYEQYF | TGTGCCAGCAGTTTACAGGGACTTCACTACGAGCAGTACTTC
- | few | TRBJ1-2 | TRBV18 | CASSPKEGHGYGYTF | TGTGCCAGCTCACCTAAGGAGGGGCACGGTTATGGCTACACCTTC
- | many | TRBJ2-4 | TRBV4-3 | CASSQEWVAKNIQYF | TGCGCCAGCAGCCAAGAGTGGGTAGCCAAAAACATTCAGTACTTC
- | many | TRBJ1-2 | TRBV24-1 | CATSDQTRGGNYGYTF | TGTGCCACCAGTGACCAGACTCGGGGAGGGAACTATGGCTACACCTTC
TRBD1 | - | TRBJ1-2 | TRBV2 | CASSLDRVDNYGYTF | TGTGCCAGCAGTCTCGACAGGGTGGACAACTATGGCTACACCTTC
TRBD1 | - | TRBJ2-5 | TRBV7-9 | CASSSGDRAKETQYF | TGTGCCAGCAGCTCGGGGGACAGGGCTAAAGAGACCCAGTACTTC